The subject of this entry is one TCR beta chain. Its antigen specificity is not known. The record has no base qualities; no much larger clone is one base away. The entry originates in a study of T cell repertoires in cytomegalovirus infection (dated by TCRdb to the late 2010s). Some background on the complete study: Because public TCR beta signatures pointed to carriage of CMV infection together with the matching HLA type, the HLA type of each donor mattered for the analysis.

Paper-wide results and their limitations: Carriers of CMV infection plus the relevant HLA type were discriminated by the cumulative frequency of public TCR beta family members in the study cohort and in an independent approximately 360-donor cohort. The ex vivo response was dominated by HLA-C-restricted CMV-specific TCR beta clonotypes, which also provided the single most frequent clonotype in two of eight donors.

Sequencing was performed on an Illumina HiSeq 1500. Through fastp at Q25 and MiXCR, TCRdb rebuilt clones from the public reads, retaining in-frame beta chains. Identical CDR3 protein sequences are pooled into one entry, listed with their most common genes and DNA. The sample yields around 120,000 distinct CDR3 sequences; 20% to 30% were counted once. The top ten constitute 34% of the sample. CDR3 length: 17 amino acids, cysteine to phenylalanine. Only the CDR3 portion is preserved as DNA: 51 bases, with reading frame beginning at the first base. CDR1 and CDR2 are read off the germline V gene as SNHLY and FYNNEI. Compared with germline, V lacks 7 bases and J lacks 5 bases; bases without a gene match: 16.

The sequence is built from TRBV2 and TRBJ2-2; TRBD2 agrees with 7 junctional bases. This sequence was found in a human donor in good health (CMV status not recorded). Some clones in this sample may be carry-over from other donors' samples. Sequenced: PBMCs, sequenced either directly or after in vitro stimulation (not recorded which). This receptor carries the CDR3 CASTKPTTSVGTGELFF. The nucleotide sequence is given as TGTGCCAGCACGAAGCCTACAACTAGCGTAGGGACCGGGGAGCTGTTTTTT.